This T cell receptor beta chain emerged from a study of CD8+ T cells in alopecia areata. Overall study context: Tofacitinib dosing lasted 6 to 18 months, which was then followed by 6 months off drug.

Researchers picked out CD4+ and CD8+ T cells from PBMCs by sorting. Points from the study as a whole: Mice showed TCR sharing more clearly than patients did, possibly owing to HLA. Normal skin contains resident alphabeta T cells, and these are also sequenced in scalp samples.

Sequencing used cDNA as its template, made by extracting RNA and reverse transcribing it. The assay was immunoSEQ multiplex PCR, and TCRdb's table has in-frame clones only and misses some. The sample includes approximately 66,000 clones, 60% seen only once; the top ten take roughly 18%. To note about this clone: The antigen is undetermined.

V trimming: 3 bases; J trimming: 3 bases; junction bases outside the gene matches: 10. There are 15 residues in the CDR3. Germline CDR1 is SQVTM and CDR2 is ANQGSEA. The rearrangement uses TRBV29-1 and TRBJ1-1; 7 nucleotides line up with TRBD1. The starting material was CD8+ T cells sorted from blood, obtained at week 0. This TCR came from a human donor with alopecia areata. The CDR3 DNA sequence: TGCAGCGTTGAGCCACAGACAGGGAGGGACACTGAAGCTTTCTTT. It is translated as CSVEPQTGRDTEAFF. The full variable domain, rest sourced from reference TRBV29-1 and TRBJ1-1, is SAVISQKPSRDICQRGTSLTIQCQVDSQVTMMFWYRQQPGQSLTLIATANQGSEATYESGFVIDKFPISRPNLTFSTLTVSNMSPEDSSIYLCSVEPQTGRDTEAFFGQGTRLTVV.